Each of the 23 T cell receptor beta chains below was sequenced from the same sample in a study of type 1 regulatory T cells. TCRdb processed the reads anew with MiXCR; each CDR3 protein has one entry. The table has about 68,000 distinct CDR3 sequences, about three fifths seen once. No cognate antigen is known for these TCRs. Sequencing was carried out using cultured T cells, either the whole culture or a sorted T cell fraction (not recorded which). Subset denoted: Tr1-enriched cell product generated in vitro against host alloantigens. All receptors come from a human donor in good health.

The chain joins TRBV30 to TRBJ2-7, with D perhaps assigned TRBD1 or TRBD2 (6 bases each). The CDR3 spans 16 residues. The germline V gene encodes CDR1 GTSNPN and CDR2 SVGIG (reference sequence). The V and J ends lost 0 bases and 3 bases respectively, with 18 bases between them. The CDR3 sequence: CAWSVWGASSLYEQYF. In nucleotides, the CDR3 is TGTGCCTGGAGTGTATGGGGGGCCTCCTCTCTCTACGAGCAGTACTTC.

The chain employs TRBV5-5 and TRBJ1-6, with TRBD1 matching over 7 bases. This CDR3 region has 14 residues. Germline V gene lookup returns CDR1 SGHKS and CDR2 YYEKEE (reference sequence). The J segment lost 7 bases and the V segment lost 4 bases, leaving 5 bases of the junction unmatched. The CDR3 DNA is TGTGCCAGCAGCCGGGACAGCGAAAATTCACCCCTCCACTTT. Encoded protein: CASSRDSENSPLHF.

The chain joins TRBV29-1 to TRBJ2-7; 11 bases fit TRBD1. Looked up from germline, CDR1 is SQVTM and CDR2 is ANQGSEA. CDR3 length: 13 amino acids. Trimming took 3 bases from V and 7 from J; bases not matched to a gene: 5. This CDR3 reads CSVDHGTGGEQYF. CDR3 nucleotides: TGCAGCGTTGATCACGGGACAGGGGGTGAGCAGTACTTC.

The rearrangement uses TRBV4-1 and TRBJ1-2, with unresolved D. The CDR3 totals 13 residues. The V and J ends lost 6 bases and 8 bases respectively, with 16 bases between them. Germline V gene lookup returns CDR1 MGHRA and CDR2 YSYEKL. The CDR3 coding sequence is TGCGCCAGCAGTTTCGACCAGCCCCAGGGCTACACCTTC. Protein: CASSFDQPQGYTF.

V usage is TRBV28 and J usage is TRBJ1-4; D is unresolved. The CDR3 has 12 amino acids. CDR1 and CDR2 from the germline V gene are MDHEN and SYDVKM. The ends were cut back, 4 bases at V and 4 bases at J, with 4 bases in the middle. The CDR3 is CASSSNNEKLFF. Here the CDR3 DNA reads TGTGCCAGCAGTTCAAATAATGAAAAACTGTTTTTT.

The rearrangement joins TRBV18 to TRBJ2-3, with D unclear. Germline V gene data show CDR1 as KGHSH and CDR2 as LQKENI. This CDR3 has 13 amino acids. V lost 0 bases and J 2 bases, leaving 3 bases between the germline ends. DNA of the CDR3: TGTGCCAGCTCACCACCGATCACAGATACGCAGTATTTT. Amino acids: CASSPPITDTQYF.

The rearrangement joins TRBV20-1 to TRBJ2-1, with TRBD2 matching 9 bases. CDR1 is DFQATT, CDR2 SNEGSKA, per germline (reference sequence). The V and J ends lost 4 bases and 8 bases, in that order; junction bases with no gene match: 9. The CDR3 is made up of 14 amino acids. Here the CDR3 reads CSAIVASGMHEQFF. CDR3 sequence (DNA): TGCAGTGCTATTGTCGCTAGCGGGATGCATGAGCAGTTCTTC.

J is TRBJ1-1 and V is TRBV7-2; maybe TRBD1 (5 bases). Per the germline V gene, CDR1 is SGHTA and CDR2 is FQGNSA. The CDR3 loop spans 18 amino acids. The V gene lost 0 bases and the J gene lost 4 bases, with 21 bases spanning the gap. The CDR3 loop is CASSLAMGFRQGGTEAFF. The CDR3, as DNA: TGTGCCAGCAGCTTAGCGATGGGTTTTAGGCAGGGCGGCACTGAAGCTTTCTTT.

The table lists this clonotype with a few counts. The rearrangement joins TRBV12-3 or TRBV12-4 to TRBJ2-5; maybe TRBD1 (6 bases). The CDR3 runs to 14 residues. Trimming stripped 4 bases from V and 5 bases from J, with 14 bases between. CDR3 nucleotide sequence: TGTGCCAGCAGTTACAGGACAGCCCGGGAGACCCAGTACTTC. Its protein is CASSYRTARETQYF.

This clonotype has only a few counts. CDR3 amino acids: CASSSGTVGSYEQYF. The CDR3 nucleotides read TGCGCCAGCAGCTCCGGAACGGTGGGTTCCTACGAGCAGTACTTC. This sequence joins TRBV5-1 and TRBJ2-7; no definite D call. The germline gives CDR1 SGHRS, CDR2 YFSETQ. Trimming removed 3 bases at V and 1 base at J, with 14 bases between. This CDR3 has 15 residues.

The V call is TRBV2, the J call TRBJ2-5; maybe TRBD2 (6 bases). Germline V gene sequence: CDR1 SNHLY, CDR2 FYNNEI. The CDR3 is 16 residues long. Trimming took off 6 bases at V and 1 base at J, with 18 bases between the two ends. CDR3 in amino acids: CASRGYGGALQETQYF. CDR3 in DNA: TGTGCCAGCAGGGGGTATGGAGGGGCACTCCAAGAGACCCAGTACTTC.

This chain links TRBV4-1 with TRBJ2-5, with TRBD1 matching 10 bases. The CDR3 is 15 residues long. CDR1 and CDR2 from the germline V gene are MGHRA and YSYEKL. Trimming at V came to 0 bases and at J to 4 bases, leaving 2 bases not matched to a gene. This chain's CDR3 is CASSQDDRGRETQYF. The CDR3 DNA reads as TGCGCCAGCAGCCAAGATGACAGGGGGCGAGAGACCCAGTACTTC.

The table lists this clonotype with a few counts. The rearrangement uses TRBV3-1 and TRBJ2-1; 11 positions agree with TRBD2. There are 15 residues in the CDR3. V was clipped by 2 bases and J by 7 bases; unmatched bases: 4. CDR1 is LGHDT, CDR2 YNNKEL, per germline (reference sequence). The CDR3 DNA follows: TGTGCCAGCAGCCAATGGACTAGCGGGTCGAATGAGCAGTTCTTC. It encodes CASSQWTSGSNEQFF.

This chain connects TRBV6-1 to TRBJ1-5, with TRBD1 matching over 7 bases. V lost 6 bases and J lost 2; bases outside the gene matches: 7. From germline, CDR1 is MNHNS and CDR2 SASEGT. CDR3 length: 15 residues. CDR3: CASSEYGTGNQPQHF. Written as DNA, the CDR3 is TGTGCCAGCAGCGAATACGGGACAGGCAATCAGCCCCAGCATTTT.

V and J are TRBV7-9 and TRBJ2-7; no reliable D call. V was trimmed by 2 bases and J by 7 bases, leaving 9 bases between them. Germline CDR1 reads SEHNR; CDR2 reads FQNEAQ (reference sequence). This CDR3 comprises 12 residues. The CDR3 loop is CASSLLSGEQYF. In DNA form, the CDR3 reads TGTGCCAGCAGCTTACTTTCCGGGGAGCAGTACTTC.

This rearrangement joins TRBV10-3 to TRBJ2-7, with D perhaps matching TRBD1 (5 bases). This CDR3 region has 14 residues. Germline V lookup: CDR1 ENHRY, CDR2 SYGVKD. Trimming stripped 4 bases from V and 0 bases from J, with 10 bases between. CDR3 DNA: TGTGCCATCAGTGCCGGTACAGGCTCCTACGAGCAGTACTTC. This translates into CAISAGTGSYEQYF.

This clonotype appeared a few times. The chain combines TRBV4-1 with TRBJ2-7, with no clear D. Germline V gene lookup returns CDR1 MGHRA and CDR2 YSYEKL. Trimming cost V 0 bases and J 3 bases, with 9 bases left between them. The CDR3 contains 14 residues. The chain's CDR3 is CASSQDAVYYEQYF. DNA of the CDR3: TGCGCCAGCAGCCAAGATGCCGTCTACTACGAGCAGTACTTC.

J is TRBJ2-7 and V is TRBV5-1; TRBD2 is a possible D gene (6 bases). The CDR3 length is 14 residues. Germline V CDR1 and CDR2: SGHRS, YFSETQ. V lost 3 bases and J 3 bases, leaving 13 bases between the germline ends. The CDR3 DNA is TGCGCCAGCAGCTCGTTCGGGCGGGACTACGAGCAGTACTTC. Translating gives CASSSFGRDYEQYF.

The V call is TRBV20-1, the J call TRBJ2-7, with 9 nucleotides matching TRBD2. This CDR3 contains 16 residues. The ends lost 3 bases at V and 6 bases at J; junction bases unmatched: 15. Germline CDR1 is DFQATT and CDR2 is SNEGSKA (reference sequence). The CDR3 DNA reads TGCAGTGCTAGTCCCCTAGCGGGATCTCGGAAGTCCGAGCAGTACTTC. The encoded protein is CSASPLAGSRKSEQYF.

This CDR3 is CASSQGQGGEETQYF. In DNA form, the CDR3 reads TGCGCCAGCAGCCAAGGACAGGGGGGGGAAGAGACCCAGTACTTC. V and J are TRBV4-1 and TRBJ2-5; 9 bases fit TRBD1. The CDR3 totals 15 residues. V lost 1 base, J lost 3 bases, and 3 bases stayed unmatched. CDR1 and CDR2 from the germline V gene are MGHRA and YSYEKL.

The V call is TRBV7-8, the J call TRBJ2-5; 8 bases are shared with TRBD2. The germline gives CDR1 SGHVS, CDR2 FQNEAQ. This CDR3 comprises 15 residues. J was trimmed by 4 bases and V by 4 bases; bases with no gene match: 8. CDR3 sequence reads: CASSSFSTSGETQYF. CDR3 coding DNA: TGTGCCAGCAGCTCCTTCTCCACTAGCGGAGAGACCCAGTACTTC.

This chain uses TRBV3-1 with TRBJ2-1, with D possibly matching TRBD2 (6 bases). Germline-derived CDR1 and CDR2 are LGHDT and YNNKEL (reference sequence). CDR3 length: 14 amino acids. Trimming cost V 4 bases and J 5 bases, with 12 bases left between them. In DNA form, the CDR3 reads TGTGCCAGCAGCCCAGTGGGGGGACACAATGAGCAGTTCTTC. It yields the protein CASSPVGGHNEQFF.

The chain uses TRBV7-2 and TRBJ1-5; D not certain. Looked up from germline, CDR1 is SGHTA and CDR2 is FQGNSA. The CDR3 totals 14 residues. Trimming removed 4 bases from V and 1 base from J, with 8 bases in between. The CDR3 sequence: CASSSPGSNQPQHF. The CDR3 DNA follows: TGTGCCAGCAGCTCCCCCGGGAGCAATCAGCCCCAGCATTTT. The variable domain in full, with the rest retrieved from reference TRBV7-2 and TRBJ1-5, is GAGVSQSPSNKVTEKGKDVELRCDPISGHTALYWYRQSLGQGLEFLIYFQGNSAPDKSGLPSDRFSAERTGGSVSTLTIQRTQQEDSAVYLCASSSPGSNQPQHFGDGTRLSIL.